These 8 T cell receptor beta chains came from one sample sequenced in a study of beta chain features in type 1 diabetes. Regarding the study as a whole: Type 1 diabetes patients showed a moderate but significant shortening of TCRB CDR3s in all four CD4+ subsets.

Expressed TCRB transcripts got sequenced, as all isolated RNA was reverse transcribed. The method was immunoSEQ multiplex PCR; TCRdb's version includes in-frame clones alone and lacks a portion of them. Of around 160,000 clones in the sample, 6.5% to 8.5% were seen once. Their antigens remain unidentified. Sample: central memory CD4+ T cells from blood. The receptor source for this set is a woman in her late teens or twenties with type 1 diabetes.

This clone appeared a few times. This rearrangement joins TRBV29-1 to TRBJ1-1; D is perhaps TRBD1 (6 bases). Germline V lookup: CDR1 SQVTM, CDR2 ANQGSEA. With 4 bases removed from V and 8 bases from J, the gap between germline ends came to 17 bases. This CDR3 has 13 amino acids. The CDR3 DNA reads TGCAGCGTTGCAGGGACACCGAGAGGGGAAGCTTTCTTT. Translation gives CSVAGTPRGEAFF.

This chain joins TRBV7-9 and TRBJ2-7; no reliable D call. Trimming removed 5 bases from V and 6 bases from J, with 11 bases in between. The CDR3 is 12 residues long. Per the germline V gene, CDR1 is SEHNR and CDR2 is FQNEAQ (reference sequence). CDR3 nucleotide sequence: TGTGCCAGCAGCCGAGACACCGTCGAGCAGTACTTC. As protein: CASSRDTVEQYF. The whole variable domain, remainder taken from reference TRBV7-9 and TRBJ2-7, is DTGVSQNPRHKITKRGQNVTFRCDPISEHNRLYWYRQTLGQGPEFLTYFQNEAQLEKSRLLSDRFSAERPKGSFSTLEIQRTEQGDSAMYLCASSRDTVEQYFGPGTRLTVT.

This clone showed up just a few times. V gene TRBV21-1 combines with J gene TRBJ2-7; TRBD2 is taken as the D call from the table, unchecked against the DNA. TRBV21-1 is a pseudogene. The CDR3 consists of 12 residues. For the CDR3, the DNA is TGTGCCAGCAGCACCGGTTCGGTCGAGCAGTACTTC. Residues: CASSTGSVEQYF.

V gene TRBV4-1 combines with J gene TRBJ2-5; 10 positions agree with TRBD2. V gave up 0 bases and J gave up 5 bases; unmatched junction bases: 12. The germline V gene encodes CDR1 MGHRA and CDR2 YSYEKL. The CDR3 covers 18 residues. In nucleotides, the CDR3 is TGCGCCAGCAGCCAAGATGGAATAGCGGGGGGCCGGGGGGAGACCCAGTACTTC. Protein sequence: CASSQDGIAGGRGETQYF.

The genes are TRBV11-2 and TRBJ2-1, with TRBD2 as a possible D gene (6 bases). V lost 2 bases and J 3 bases, leaving 8 bases between the germline ends. CDR3 length: 14 amino acids. Germline V gene data show CDR1 as SGHAT and CDR2 as FQNNGV. CDR3 DNA: TGTGCCAGCAGCTTACCGGGGGACTACAATGAGCAGTTCTTC. Protein: CASSLPGDYNEQFF. Complete variable domain (other parts from reference TRBV11-2 and TRBJ2-1): EAGVAQSPRYKIIEKRQSVAFWCNPISGHATLYWYQQILGQGPKLLIQFQNNGVVDDSQLPKDRFSAERLKGVDSTLKIQPAKLEDSAVYLCASSLPGDYNEQFFGPGTRLTVL.

This clone turned up a few times. The V call is TRBV15, the J call TRBJ1-2, with 8 bases lining up with TRBD1. CDR1 is LNHNV and CDR2 is YYDKDF in the germline V gene (reference sequence). There are 13 residues in the CDR3. The ends lost 5 bases at V and 8 bases at J; junction bases unmatched: 7. The CDR3 DNA is TGTGCCACCAGCGGATGGACAGGGAAGGGCTACACCTTC. Translation: CATSGWTGKGYTF.

The chain employs TRBV5-4 and TRBJ1-1, with unresolved D. CDR1 SGHNT and CDR2 YYREEE come from the germline V gene (reference sequence). This CDR3 has 15 residues. Trimming stripped 0 bases from V and 4 bases from J, with 13 bases between. The DNA for the CDR3 is TGTGCCAGCAGCTTGGCCCATGACTTGGGCACTGAAGCTTTCTTT. As protein: CASSLAHDLGTEAFF.

In its sample, this clone was seen a few times. V is TRBV30 and J is TRBJ2-7; 12 bases fit TRBD2. The J segment lost 3 bases and the V segment lost 4 bases, leaving 4 bases of the junction unmatched. CDR3 length: 14 amino acids. Germline V CDR1 and CDR2: GTSNPN, SVGIG (reference sequence). In DNA form, the CDR3 reads TGTGCCTGGATCCCGACTAGCGGGAGCTACGAGCAGTACTTC. Translation gives CAWIPTSGSYEQYF.